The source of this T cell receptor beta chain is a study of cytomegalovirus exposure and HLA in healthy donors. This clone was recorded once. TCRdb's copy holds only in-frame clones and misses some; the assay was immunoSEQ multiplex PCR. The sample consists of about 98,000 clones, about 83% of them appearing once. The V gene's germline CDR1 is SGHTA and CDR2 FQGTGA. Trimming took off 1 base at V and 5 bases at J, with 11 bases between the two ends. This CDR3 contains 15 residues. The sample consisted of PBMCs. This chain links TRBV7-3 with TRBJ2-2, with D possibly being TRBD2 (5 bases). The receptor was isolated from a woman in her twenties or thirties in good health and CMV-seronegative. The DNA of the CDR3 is TGTGCCAGCAGCTTAAATCCCGCGGGTACCGGGGAGCTGTTTTTT. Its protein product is CASSLNPAGTGELFF.